The next 7 T cell receptor beta chains were all read from a single sample in a study of CD8+CD57+ T cells in acquired aplastic anemia. TCR beta VDJ and CDR3 were profiled, and genomic DNA was the template. TCRdb re-analysed the reads in MiXCR, keeping a single row per CDR3 protein. The sample includes a few hundred thousand distinct CDR3 sequences, about half of them seen just once. It was patients with CD8+CD57+ cell expansion by flow cytometry who were chosen for sequencing. The sample consisted of sorted CD4+, CD8+, or CD8+CD57+ T cells (not recorded which) from PBMCs. The receptors come from a human donor with aplastic anemia.

The J gene is TRBJ2-5, the V gene TRBV3-1, with D unclear. There are 14 residues in the CDR3. Germline CDR1 reads LGHDT; CDR2 reads YNNKEL (reference sequence). V lost 1 base to trimming and J lost 1 base, with 7 bases between them. The CDR3: CASSQAGPQETQYF. DNA for the CDR3: TGTGCCAGCAGCCAAGCAGGTCCCCAAGAGACCCAGTACTTC.

Concerning this clonotype: Germline is not matched at one junction end, which may reflect a read error. The rearrangement links TRBV7-9 to TRBJ2-2, with D possibly being TRBD2 (5 bases). The germline gives CDR1 SEHNR, CDR2 FQNEAQ (reference sequence). There are 16 residues in the CDR3. The CDR3, as DNA: TGCGCCAGCGGCCCATCGGACGGAAAGAACACCGGGGAGCTGTTTTTT. It translates to CASGPSDGKNTGELFF.

Details on this clonotype: At one of its ends the junction is not consistent with the germline gene, which may arise from a read error. The chain recombines TRBV5-1 with TRBJ1-6; a possible D gene is TRBD1 (6 bases). Germline V CDR1 and CDR2: SGHRS, YFSETQ. The CDR3 sequence is 15 residues long. The CDR3 region has the DNA TGTGCCAGCAGCCAGAGGACAGATCCTAATTCACCCCTCCACTTT. Protein product: CASSQRTDPNSPLHF.

This clonotype came up many times. The DNA of the CDR3 is TGTGCCAGCAGTTACGCGGGGGGAGGGTACGAGCAGTACTTC. Protein: CASSYAGGGYEQYF. The chain joins TRBV6-5 to TRBJ2-7, with 8 bases aligning to TRBD2. The trim removed 2 bases at V and 4 bases at J, leaving 4 bases unmatched. This CDR3 comprises 14 residues. The germline CDR1 and CDR2 sequences are MNHEY and SVGAGI.

The V and J genes are TRBV12-3 or TRBV12-4 and TRBJ1-1; D may be TRBD1 (5 bases). This CDR3 has 13 residues. With 6 bases removed from V and 5 bases from J, the gap between germline ends came to 13 bases. CDR3 amino acids: CASSPLRGTEAFF. CDR3 DNA sequence: TGTGCCAGCAGCCCCCTGAGGGGAACTGAAGCTTTCTTT.

The chain carries TRBV19 and TRBJ1-2; D possibly corresponds to TRBD1 (6 bases). Germline CDR1 LNHDA, CDR2 SQIVND (reference sequence). The CDR3 runs to 14 residues. The ends were cut back, 5 bases at V and 2 bases at J, with 12 bases in the middle. The CDR3 nucleotides read TGTGCCAGTAGTTCAGACAGGCCCAACTATGGCTACACCTTC. It yields the protein CASSSDRPNYGYTF.

The count of this clonotype is one. The chain couples TRBV7-2 to TRBJ1-2; 11 nucleotides line up with TRBD1. The germline V gene encodes CDR1 SGHTA and CDR2 FQGNSA. V was pared by 6 bases and J by 10 bases, with 7 bases of the junction left unmatched. The CDR3 is 13 amino acids. The CDR3 region is CASSPDRGLDYTF. CDR3 DNA sequence: TGTGCCAGCAGTCCGGACAGGGGGCTTGACTACACCTTC.